This is a list of T cell receptor beta chains from one sample in a study of T cells in Graves' hyperthyroidism and ophthalmopathy. TCRdb processed the multiplex PCR reads anew with MiXCR; each CDR3 protein has one entry. The sample holds 250,000 to 300,000 distinct CDR3 sequences; around a fifth are singletons and the top ten take roughly 40%. The sequenced material came from blood. The receptors derive from a man aged 50-59 years with Graves' ophthalmopathy. Each CDR3 is given with its conserved first and last residue. Each record gives: CDR3 length, J gene, clone size, V gene, D gene, CDR3 protein, CDR3 DNA. D genes are given only for firm matches. Size is stated for part of the rows, as once, few or many counts, or as a class when the clone is expanded.

15,TRBJ1-4,.,TRBV15,.,CATSRVGALLRKLFF,TGTGCCACCAGCAGAGTTGGGGCCCTCCTCCGAAAACTGTTTTTT
15,TRBJ1-1,.,TRBV12-5,TRBD1,CASGLGQGGNTEAFF,TGTGCTAGTGGTTTGGGACAGGGAGGGAACACTGAAGCTTTCTTT
13,TRBJ1-2,many,TRBV18,.,CASSPTVINGYTF,TGTGCCAGCTCGCCTACAGTGATAAATGGCTACACCTTC
13,TRBJ2-2,.,TRBV3-1,TRBD1,CASSHMTGGELFF,TGTGCCAGCAGCCACATGACAGGGGGGGAGCTGTTTTTT
19,TRBJ2-4,.,TRBV30,TRBD2,CAWSRRVAWAAGVKNIQYF,TGTGCCTGGAGCCGTAGGGTGGCTTGGGCAGCGGGAGTCAAAAACATTCAGTACTTC
15,TRBJ2-7,many,TRBV5-8,TRBD2,CASSIGLAGTYEQYF,TGTGCCAGCAGCATAGGACTAGCGGGTACCTACGAGCAGTACTTC
17,TRBJ2-5,many,TRBV28,TRBD2,CAINRALAGEIQETQYF,TGTGCCATCAATAGGGCACTAGCGGGAGAGATTCAAGAGACCCAGTACTTC
17,TRBJ1-2,.,TRBV6-5,TRBD1,CASSYSDTGARNYGYTF,TGTGCCAGCAGTTACTCGGATACAGGGGCGAGGAACTATGGCTACACCTTC
12,TRBJ2-1,.,TRBV7-9,TRBD2,CASSLGLVSQFF,TGTGCCAGCAGCTTGGGACTAGTTTCGCAGTTCTTC
18,TRBJ2-1,many,TRBV20-1,TRBD2,CSASRTSGRRGVGNEQFF,TGCAGTGCTAGTCGGACTAGCGGGAGGAGGGGGGTGGGCAATGAGCAGTTCTTC
13,TRBJ1-2,few,TRBV5-1,.,CASSLNVDDGYTF,TGCGCCAGCAGCTTGAATGTCGACGATGGCTACACCTTC
15,TRBJ1-5,many,TRBV5-1,TRBD1,CASSLAGGSNQPQHF,TGTGCCAGCAGTTTAGCAGGGGGGAGCAATCAGCCCCAGCATTTT
14,TRBJ2-5,many,TRBV11-2,.,CASSPEVAEETQYF,TGTGCCAGCAGCCCTGAGGTAGCGGAAGAGACCCAGTACTTC
18,TRBJ2-1,many,TRBV7-6,TRBD2,CASSLGSLPREGDNEQFF,TGTGCCAGCAGCTTAGGGAGCCTCCCTCGGGAGGGGGACAATGAGCAGTTCTTC
18,TRBJ2-2,few,TRBV15,.,CATSREGPGLPNTGELFF,TGTGCCACCAGCAGAGAAGGTCCCGGACTCCCGAACACCGGGGAGCTGTTTTTT
14,TRBJ2-7,many,TRBV20-1,.,CSARDLPIYYEQYF,TGCAGTGCTAGAGATCTCCCTATCTATTACGAGCAGTACTTC
13,TRBJ1-2,many,TRBV28,.,CASSPGTALGYTF,TGTGCCAGCAGTCCGGGGACCGCGCTGGGCTACACCTTC
15,TRBJ2-5,few,TRBV7-3,TRBD2,CASSYSVGSGETQYF,TGTGCCAGCAGCTATTCCGTTGGTAGCGGGGAGACCCAGTACTTC
12,TRBJ2-1,.,TRBV20-1,TRBD2,CSARSGSNEQFF,TGCAGTGCTCGTAGCGGGAGCAACGAGCAGTTCTTC
14,TRBJ2-5,.,TRBV7-2,.,CASSPGPRQETQYF,TGTGCCAGCAGCCCCGGACCGAGACAAGAGACCCAGTACTTC
12,TRBJ2-1,.,TRBV7-3,.,CASRIGSNEQFF,TGTGCCAGCAGAATAGGATCCAATGAGCAGTTCTTC
15,TRBJ2-1,many,TRBV5-1,.,CASSLGGRDHNEQFF,TGCGCCAGCAGCCTCGGGGGGCGGGACCACAATGAGCAGTTCTTC
14,TRBJ2-5,many,TRBV11-1,.,CASSLNGLRETQYF,TGTGCCAGCAGCTTAAACGGTTTACGAGAGACCCAGTACTTC
15,TRBJ2-7,few,TRBV27,TRBD1,CASSLGDRPTYEQYF,TGTGCCAGCAGTTTAGGGGACAGGCCAACCTACGAGCAGTACTTC
15,TRBJ2-1,few,TRBV5-1,.,CASRVDGVSYNEQFF,TGCGCCAGCCGGGTAGACGGTGTCTCCTACAATGAGCAGTTCTTC
18,TRBJ2-3,.,TRBV6-2/TRBV6-3,TRBD2,CASRPLVTSGTSTDTQYF,TGTGCCAGCAGACCCTTGGTGACTAGCGGGACTAGCACAGATACGCAGTATTTT
16,TRBJ2-7,many,TRBV11-2,TRBD1,CASSLTGGSQAYEQYF,TGTGCCAGCAGCTTGACAGGGGGATCCCAGGCCTACGAGCAGTACTTC
15,TRBJ2-4,.,TRBV4-1,TRBD1,CASSQGQGSENIQYF,TGCGCCAGCAGCCAGGGACAGGGTTCCGAAAACATTCAGTACTTC
18,TRBJ2-1,few,TRBV20-1,TRBD2,CSAERSSGRALTYNEQFF,TGCAGTGCTGAACGGTCCAGCGGGAGGGCCCTTACCTACAATGAGCAGTTCTTC
14,TRBJ2-7,few,TRBV6-1,TRBD1,CASSPGTGKEEQYF,TGTGCCAGCAGCCCCGGGACAGGGAAGGAAGAGCAGTACTTC
15,TRBJ2-2,many,TRBV7-2,.,CASSLDPNLPGELFF,TGTGCCAGCAGCTTAGACCCCAATCTCCCCGGGGAGCTGTTTTTT
15,TRBJ1-6,many,TRBV28,TRBD1,CASSLLGQRNSPLHF,TGTGCCAGCAGTTTATTGGGACAGCGTAATTCACCCCTCCACTTT
14,TRBJ2-1,.,TRBV6-1,TRBD2,CASNPSGSYNEQFF,TGTGCCAGCAACCCTAGCGGGAGTTACAATGAGCAGTTCTTC
14,TRBJ1-1,.,TRBV12-3/TRBV12-4,TRBD1,CASRDSRMNTEAFF,TGTGCCAGCCGGGACAGTAGGATGAACACTGAAGCTTTCTTT
17,TRBJ1-3,.,TRBV5-6,.,CASSLVGRDPSGNTIYF,TGTGCCAGCAGCTTGGTCGGACGGGACCCAAGTGGAAACACCATATATTTT
13,TRBJ2-1,many,TRBV29-1,.,CSVRDWEYNEQFF,TGCAGCGTCCGGGACTGGGAATACAATGAGCAGTTCTTC
16,TRBJ2-7,.,TRBV7-9,.,CASSLGTTGSYEGQYF,TGTGCCAGCAGCTTGGGTACGACAGGTAGTTACGAAGGGCAGTACTTC
14,TRBJ1-6,.,TRBV10-3,.,CAISPSGPGSPLHF,TGTGCCATCAGTCCTAGTGGACCGGGATCACCCCTCCACTTT
12,TRBJ2-2,many,TRBV7-2,.,CASSFAVGELFF,TGTGCCAGCAGCTTCGCTGTCGGGGAGCTGTTTTTT
16,TRBJ2-2,.,TRBV20-1,TRBD1,CSARVPDRSRTGELFF,TGCAGTGCTAGAGTGCCGGACAGGTCCCGCACCGGGGAGCTGTTTTTT
15,TRBJ2-2,.,TRBV4-2,TRBD1,CASSQDPTGAGELFF,TGTGCCAGCAGCCAAGACCCTACAGGGGCCGGGGAGCTGTTTTTT
15,TRBJ2-7,.,TRBV6-5,.,CASSHRPGGVYEQYF,TGTGCCAGCAGTCACAGGCCCGGAGGGGTGTACGAGCAGTACTTC
14,TRBJ2-7,many,TRBV20-1,TRBD2,CSAIDLAGGDEQYF,TGCAGTGCCATAGACCTCGCGGGGGGCGACGAGCAGTACTTC